These 27 T cell receptor beta chains share one sample of origin, sequenced in a study of CD8+ T cells in alopecia areata. Extracted from the samples, RNA was reverse transcribed into cDNA to serve as the sequencing template. The method was immunoSEQ multiplex PCR; TCRdb's version includes in-frame clones alone and lacks a portion of them. This sample shows roughly 120,000 clones and no singletons; around 20% rests with the ten largest. Sequenced input: lesional skin. These receptors all come from a C3H/HeJ mouse with alopecia areata. The MHC haplotype of the strain is H2-k.

This clone has more than one count but fewer than ten. All gene names here are mouse names. The CDR3 end is not reached by the read, which stops 4 residues before it; the germline J gene fills it in. The same CDR3 arises from other DNA sequences in this sample as well. The V gene is TRBV13-3, the J gene TRBJ2-2, with D possibly matching TRBD2 (5 bases). The CDR3 runs to 16 residues. V dropped 0 bases and J dropped 1 base, with 10 bases sitting between them. Germline V CDR1 and CDR2: NNHDY, SYVADS. The covered CDR3 bases are TGTGCCAGCAGTGATGCGTCTGGGCGAAACACCGGG. This codes for CASSDASGRNTG. The entire CDR3 reads CASSDASGRNTGQLYF.

There are a few counts of this clone. Germline and genes: mouse. The missing CDR3 end, 4 residues past where the read stops, is filled in from the germline J gene. The chain recombines TRBV1 with TRBJ1-4, with D perhaps matching TRBD1 (6 bases). Germline V gene data show CDR1 as NSQYPW and CDR2 as LRSPGD (reference sequence). The CDR3 is 14 residues long. This chain's CDR3 is CTCSANQGTERLFF. The CDR3 bases that were read are TGCACCTGCAGTGCAAATCAGGGGACCGAA. Combining the CDR3 with reference TRBV1 and TRBJ1-4 gives the whole variable domain VTLLEQNPRWRLVPRGQAVNLRCILKNSQYPWMSWYQQDLQKQLQWLFTLRSPGDKEVKSLPGADYLATRVTDTELRLQVANMSQGRTLYCTCSANQGTERLFFGHGTKLSVL.

About this clone itself: Germline and genes: mouse. The CDR3 DNA, read in part, is TGTGGTGCTAGGGAAGACAGGGCCTCCTAT. It translates to CGAREDRASY. In full, the CDR3 reads CGAREDRASYEQYF. The genes are TRBV20 and TRBJ2-7; 7 nucleotides align to TRBD1. The missing CDR3 end, 4 residues past where the read stops, is filled in from the germline J gene. In germline, CDR1 is GFQATS, CDR2 STVNSAI. With 0 bases clipped from V and 0 bases from J, the junction kept 2 bases outside the gene matches. This CDR3 is built from 14 residues.

Notes on this clone: Gene names are mouse gene names. The read ends 4 residues shy of where the CDR3 ends; the end is completed using the germline J gene. V and J are TRBV1 and TRBJ2-7; 8 bases map to TRBD2. The germline gives CDR1 NSQYPW, CDR2 LRSPGD (reference sequence). The CDR3 loop spans 15 amino acids. After removal of 7 bases from V and 0 bases from J, the junction contained 8 bases not matched to a gene. Incomplete CDR3 DNA: TGCACCTGCACCGGGCGGGGGGGCAGCTCCTAT. It codes for CTCTGRGGSSY. The complete CDR3 reads CTCTGRGGSSYEQYF.

This clone was counted a few times. Gene names and germline match the mouse. The sequenced fragment ends 4 residues before the CDR3 boundary, so the rest is inferred from the germline J gene. The V call is TRBV1, the J call TRBJ2-7, with 9 bases fitting TRBD1. CDR3 length: 15 residues. Germline V lookup: CDR1 NSQYPW, CDR2 LRSPGD (reference sequence). Losses at the gene ends were 3 bases for V and 0 bases for J; bases not matched to a gene: 3. CDR3 bases read: TGCACCTGCAGTGCGAGGGACAGGGACTCCTAT. Its translation is CTCSARDRDSY. The CDR3, in full, reads CTCSARDRDSYEQYF.

This clone appeared a few times. Genes and germline come from the mouse. With the read ending 4 residues before the CDR3 end, the germline J gene is used to fill in that end. V gene TRBV13-3 combines with J gene TRBJ2-5; 10 bases match TRBD1. This CDR3 spans 14 amino acids. CDR1 is NNHDY, CDR2 SYVADS, per germline. The DNA read from the CDR3 is TGTGCCAGCAGTGAAACGGGACAGGGGGAC. Its translation: CASSETGQGD. The whole CDR3 protein is CASSETGQGDTQYF.

A remark on this clone: Mouse gene names and germline throughout. Read data end 4 residues before the CDR3 end; the end is taken from the germline J gene. This chain connects TRBV14 to TRBJ2-7; 11 bases are shared with TRBD2. V lost 5 bases, J lost 0 bases, and 7 bases stayed unmatched. The CDR3 runs 16 residues. Germline CDR1 SGHDT, CDR2 FRDEAV. The sequenced part of the CDR3 DNA is TGTGCCAGCAGACCTCGGACTGGGGGGAGCTCCTAT. Its protein product is CASRPRTGGSSY. Given in full, the CDR3 is CASRPRTGGSSYEQYF.

This clone was recorded at least ten times. Gene labels here are mouse ones. Sequencing ends 4 residues short of the CDR3 end; the germline J gene provides the rest. The chain couples TRBV13-3 to TRBJ2-5; 9 positions match TRBD1. CDR1 and CDR2 from the germline V gene are NNHDY and SYVADS. This CDR3 region has 15 residues. Trimming cost V 4 bases and J 1 base; bases outside gene matches: 4. CDR3 region: CASSLRDRDQDTQYF. The sequenced part of the CDR3 DNA is TGTGCCAGCAGTCTCCGGGACAGGGACCAAGAC.

This clone was counted many times. Gene names are mouse gene names. The read stops 4 residues short of the end of the CDR3; the missing end is completed from the germline J gene. The V and J genes are TRBV13-3 and TRBJ2-1; TRBD2 agrees at 7 bases. The CDR3 has 16 amino acids. Germline V lookup: CDR1 NNHDY, CDR2 SYVADS. J gave up 1 base and V 0 bases, and 4 bases lay outside the gene matches. This CDR3 is CASSDAVGGNYAEQFF. The CDR3 DNA, read in part, is TGTGCCAGCAGTGATGCAGTTGGGGGGAACTATGCT.

This clone was picked up a small number of times. Gene names follow the mouse nomenclature. The CDR3 end lies 4 residues beyond the end of the read and is filled in from the germline J gene. At the DNA level, this CDR3 is encoded by other sequences in the same sample as well. The chain carries TRBV1 and TRBJ2-3; TRBD1 aligns across 8 bases. Germline values: CDR1 NSQYPW, CDR2 LRSPGD (reference sequence). The CDR3 loop spans 15 amino acids. After removal of 3 bases from V and 1 base from J, the junction contained 3 bases not matched to a gene. The CDR3 loop reads CTCSAATGGAETLYF. The CDR3 bases that were read are TGCACCTGCAGTGCGGCGACAGGGGGTGCAGAA.

As concerns this clone: These gene names are mouse names. The observed sequence ends 4 residues before the CDR3 terminus, with the missing tail filled in from the germline J gene. The rearrangement joins TRBV13-2 to TRBJ2-4, with a weak D call TRBD1 (6 bases). Per the germline V gene, CDR1 is NNHNN and CDR2 is SYGAGS (reference sequence). CDR3 length equals 13 residues. The V gene lost 5 bases and the J gene lost 0 bases, with 7 bases spanning the gap. This CDR3 reads CASGTGSQNTLYF. CDR3 DNA, as far as it was read: TGTGCCAGCGGGACAGGTAGTCAAAAC.

This clone appeared a few times. Genes and germline come from the mouse. The sequence runs out 4 residues before the end of the CDR3; the remainder is reconstructed from the germline J gene. The chain carries TRBV13-3 and TRBJ2-1; 8 bases match TRBD1. This CDR3 is 17 amino acids long. Germline V CDR1 and CDR2: NNHDY, SYVADS. After removal of 1 base from V and 1 base from J, the junction contained 7 bases not matched to a gene. This CDR3 is CASSDHTGGVNYAEQFF. The CDR3 bases that were read are TGTGCCAGCAGTGATCATACAGGGGGAGTGAACTATGCT.

For this clone: Genes and germline come from the mouse. CDR3 region: CASSDPGTGVNTEVFF. The part of the CDR3 DNA that was read is TGTGCCAGCAGTGACCCCGGGACAGGGGTAAACACA. This chain links TRBV13-3 with TRBJ1-1, with 10 nucleotides matching TRBD1. Read data end 4 residues before the CDR3 end; the end is taken from the germline J gene. The trim removed 2 bases at V and 1 base at J, leaving 5 bases unmatched. The germline CDR1 and CDR2 sequences are NNHDY and SYVADS. There are 16 residues in the CDR3.

On this clone: Genes here carry mouse names. The sequence runs out 4 residues before the end of the CDR3; the remainder is reconstructed from the germline J gene. This rearrangement joins TRBV13-3 to TRBJ2-2, with D possibly being TRBD1 (6 bases). The germline V gene has CDR1 NNHDY and CDR2 SYVADS. V was cut by 0 bases and J by 0 bases, with 9 bases left in between. This CDR3 has 16 amino acids. CDR3 in amino acids: CASSDADRTNTGQLYF. The sequenced part of the CDR3 DNA is TGTGCCAGCAGTGATGCAGACAGGACAAACACCGGG.

Remarks on this clone: The gene symbols are mouse symbols. The part of the CDR3 DNA that was read is TGTGCCAGCGCAGGGGACAGGGGATAT. Residues: CASAGDRGY. The full CDR3 protein is CASAGDRGYEQYF. The gene calls are TRBV19 and TRBJ2-7, with 10 bases aligning to TRBD1. The read ends 4 residues early relative to the CDR3; the germline J gene fills the gap. This CDR3 has 13 residues. In germline, CDR1 is FNHDT, CDR2 SITEND (reference sequence).

A remark on this clone: All gene names here are mouse names. The read halts 4 residues ahead of the CDR3 end, with the missing end drawn from the germline J gene. This chain links TRBV19 with TRBJ2-1; TRBD2 aligns across 9 bases. The CDR3 sequence is 16 residues long. CDR1 FNHDT and CDR2 SITEND come from the germline V gene (reference sequence). The V segment lost 3 bases and the J segment 4 bases; nucleotides outside the gene matches: 8. CDR3 sequence: CASSNIGDWVYAEQFF. The sequenced CDR3 bases are TGTGCCAGCAGTAATATCGGGGACTGGGTGTATGCT.

In its sample, this clone was seen a few times. Mouse germline and gene names are used. CDR3 in amino acids: CASSQIRGVDTEVFF. CDR3 DNA, as far as it was read: TGTGCCAGCAGCCAAATCAGGGGTGTGGACACA. This chain uses TRBV5 with TRBJ1-1; tentatively, D is TRBD1 (6 bases). The read finishes 4 residues shy of the CDR3 end, and the germline J gene is used to complete it. The CDR3 runs to 15 residues. Germline V gene data show CDR1 as LGHNA and CDR2 as YNLKQL (reference sequence). V was cut by 2 bases and J by 3 bases, with 13 bases left in between.

For this clone: Genes and germline are mouse. From the germline J gene comes the end of the CDR3, since the read stops 4 residues before it. V usage is TRBV19 and J usage is TRBJ1-4; no reliable D call. The CDR3 is 15 residues long. Per germline, CDR1 FNHDT and CDR2 SITEND (reference sequence). Trimming stripped 2 bases from V and 2 bases from J, with 10 bases between. The part of the CDR3 DNA that was read is TGTGCCAGCAGTATGTTCTGGGGATCCAACGAA. It codes for CASSMFWGSNE. The full CDR3 is CASSMFWGSNERLFF.

Notes on this clone: Germline and genes: mouse. The read ends 4 residues early relative to the CDR3; the germline J gene fills the gap. The genes are TRBV1 and TRBJ2-1, with a tentative D call TRBD2 (7 bases). The CDR3 runs to 16 residues. The germline CDR1 and CDR2 sequences are NSQYPW and LRSPGD (reference sequence). V lost 3 bases and J lost 0, with 12 bases in between. CDR3 amino acids: CTCSAEGGDNYAEQFF. The covered CDR3 bases are TGCACCTGCAGTGCCGAAGGGGGGGATAACTATGCT.

In regard to this clone: Mouse names are used for the genes. The missing CDR3 end, 4 residues past where the read stops, is filled in from the germline J gene. The chain has TRBV13-3 and TRBJ2-2; 9 nucleotides line up with TRBD2. V was pared by 4 bases and J by 4 bases, with 5 bases of the junction left unmatched. Germline V CDR1 and CDR2: NNHDY, SYVADS. This CDR3 is 15 amino acids long. Incomplete CDR3 DNA: TGTGCCAGCAGTCCCGGGACTGGGTCCACCGGG. It specifies CASSPGTGSTG. The entire CDR3 reads CASSPGTGSTGQLYF.

About this clone: The germline and genes are mouse ones. The read halts 4 residues ahead of the CDR3 end, with the missing end drawn from the germline J gene. The V gene is TRBV1, the J gene TRBJ2-5, with D possibly TRBD2 on 6 matching bases. This CDR3 is built from 15 residues. Deletions cut 3 bases from V and 1 base from J, with 11 bases between. The germline gives CDR1 NSQYPW, CDR2 LRSPGD (reference sequence). Partial CDR3 DNA: TGCACCTGCAGTGCCTTCGGGACTTACCAAGAC. It encodes CTCSAFGTYQD. The complete CDR3 protein is CTCSAFGTYQDTQYF.

With regard to this clone: All gene names here are mouse names. The read ends 4 residues shy of where the CDR3 ends; the end is completed using the germline J gene. The chain uses TRBV13-3 and TRBJ2-1, with 10 bases that match TRBD2. CDR3 length: 16 residues. Germline V CDR1 and CDR2: NNHDY, SYVADS. V shed 6 bases and J 0 bases; nucleotides not matched to a gene: 6. The CDR3 reads CASTSGTGDNYAEQFF. The covered CDR3 bases are TGTGCCAGCACCTCCGGGACTGGGGATAACTATGCT.

In regard to this clone: The listed genes are named as in mouse. The CDR3 end is not reached by the read, which stops 4 residues before it; the germline J gene fills it in. The V call is TRBV13-3, the J call TRBJ2-3; 8 positions match TRBD2. V shed 6 bases and J 0 bases; nucleotides not matched to a gene: 3. Germline V lookup: CDR1 NNHDY, CDR2 SYVADS. The CDR3 loop spans 14 amino acids. The part of the CDR3 DNA that was read is TGTGCCAGCAAAGGGGGGGCAAGTGCAGAA. Its translation: CASKGGASAE. The entire CDR3 protein reads CASKGGASAETLYF.

This clone has more than one count but fewer than ten. Gene names are mouse gene names. The read terminates 4 residues ahead of where the CDR3 ends, so the germline J gene completes it. The chain is built from TRBV13-3 and TRBJ2-3, with 7 bases aligning to TRBD2. This CDR3 is 15 amino acids long. CDR1 is NNHDY, CDR2 SYVADS, per germline. Unmatched junction bases numbered 6, after V lost 2 bases and J lost 3 bases. Partial CDR3 DNA: TGTGCCAGCAGTGAGAGCTGGGGGAAGGCAGAA. As protein: CASSESWGKAE. The whole CDR3 sequence reads CASSESWGKAETLYF.

With respect to this clone: The protein given in TCRdb and the translation of the DNA differ at residue 10, and the sequence presented here derives from the DNA. Genes here carry mouse names. Coverage ceases 3 residues before the CDR3 finishes, and the germline J gene fills in the end. The chain is built from TRBV29 and TRBJ1-6; 7 bases line up with TRBD1. TRBJ1-6 is recorded as an ORF, its role being uncertain. Germline lookup yields CDR1 MSHET and CDR2 SYDVDS. Trimming took 8 bases from V and 6 from J; bases not matched to a gene: 4. This CDR3 is built from 13 residues. CDR3 DNA, as far as it was read: TGTGCTAGCGGGGGACAGTTTAATTCGCCC. Translating gives CASGGQFNSP. The CDR3 as a whole reads CASGGQFNSPLYF.

For this clone: Germline and genes: mouse. The CDR3 goes on 4 residues after the read ends, and that part is filled in from the germline J gene. The rearrangement links TRBV13-3 to TRBJ2-1; D is unresolved. The V gene lost 3 bases and the J gene lost 0 bases, with 10 bases spanning the gap. The CDR3 has 15 residues. Germline assignment: CDR1 NNHDY and CDR2 SYVADS. The part of the CDR3 DNA that was read is TGTGCCAGCAGTGTCCCGTTCTCTAACTATGCT. It translates to CASSVPFSNYA. The whole CDR3 region reads CASSVPFSNYAEQFF.

A note on this clone: Genes here carry mouse names. The read halts 4 residues ahead of the CDR3 end, with the missing end drawn from the germline J gene. The genes are TRBV19 and TRBJ2-7, with D unclear. The CDR3 covers 12 residues. The germline gives CDR1 FNHDT, CDR2 SITEND (reference sequence). The covered CDR3 bases are TGTGCCAGCACTCCAGACAAATAT. Translated, it gives CASTPDKY. The full CDR3 is CASTPDKYEQYF. The variable domain in full, completed from reference TRBV19 and TRBJ2-7, reads GGIITQTPKFLIGQEGQKLTLKCQQNFNHDTMYWYRQDSGKGLRLIYYSITENDLQKGDLSEGYDASREKKSSFSLTVTSAQKNEMAVFLCASTPDKYEQYFGPGTRLTVL.